This T cell receptor (beta chain) is drawn from a study of OX40 agonist ivuxolimab in advanced cancers. Study in general: Prior anti-PD-1, anti-PD-L1 or anti-CTLA-4 therapy was allowed; 35% to 40% had some. Points from the study as a whole: The antigen specificity of the peripheral T cells (those that were expanded) was not determined. Expanded clones tended on average to be more numerous among CD8+ T cells than CD4+.

This clone is a singleton in its sample. Its antigen is unidentified. The CDR3 covers 17 residues. Germline V gene sequence: CDR1 KGHSH, CDR2 LQKENI. Trimming cost V 0 bases and J 4 bases, with 18 bases left between them. Repertoires were generated with immunoSEQ multiplex PCR, while TCRdb's copy carries only in-frame clones and drops some. The sample lists tens of thousands of clones, 85% occurring once. V is TRBV18 and J is TRBJ1-2; D gene uncertain. This specimen consisted of CD4+ or CD8+ T cells sorted from blood, obtained in a trial of the OX40 agonist ivuxolimab. The clonotype originates from an adult with an advanced solid tumor such as melanoma, head and neck, liver or kidney cancer. The CDR3 reads CASSPPLARRGGYGYTF. CDR3 nucleotide sequence: TGTGCCAGCTCACCACCCCTTGCCCGAAGAGGAGGCTATGGCTACACCTTC.